The 25 T cell receptor beta chains below were found in one sample sequenced in a study of radiotherapy plus CTLA-4 blockade in lung cancer. The method was immunoSEQ multiplex PCR; TCRdb's version includes in-frame clones alone and lacks a portion of them. The table lists about 120,000 clones, approximately 80% of them singletons. Sequenced here: peripheral blood, sampled from a patient treated with radiotherapy plus ipilimumab. The receptors come from a human donor with non-small cell lung cancer who had a partial response to radiotherapy plus ipilimumab.

The chain couples TRBV5-4 to TRBJ1-2, with D unresolved. The CDR3 totals 16 residues. V was cut by 0 bases and J by 1 base, with 13 bases left in between. Germline CDR1 SGHNT, CDR2 YYREEE (reference sequence). The CDR3: CASSLAGRGFNYGYTF. The CDR3, as DNA: TGTGCCAGCAGCTTGGCCGGGCGAGGGTTTAACTATGGCTACACCTTC.

The J gene is TRBJ1-3, the V gene TRBV15; possible D gene TRBD1, 6 bases. Germline V gene sequence: CDR1 LNHNV, CDR2 YYDKDF (reference sequence). V shed 2 bases and J shed 1 base, with 15 bases lying between them. The CDR3 loop spans 17 amino acids. The CDR3 loop is CATSRLAPQGSGNTIYF. CDR3 bases: TGTGCCACCAGCAGATTAGCACCCCAGGGGTCTGGAAACACCATATATTTT.

The rearrangement joins TRBV19 to TRBJ1-5, with 8 bases matching TRBD1. The CDR3 spans 14 residues. V lost 8 bases to trimming and J lost 10 bases; unmatched junction nucleotides: 13. Germline V gene data show CDR1 as LNHDA and CDR2 as SQIVND (reference sequence). The CDR3 protein is CASWDRTIISPQHF. CDR3 sequence (DNA): TGTGCCAGTTGGGACAGGACTATAATCAGCCCCCAGCATTTT. The full variable domain, rest sourced from reference TRBV19 and TRBJ1-5, is DGGITQSPKYLFRKEGQNVTLSCEQNLNHDAMYWYRQDPGQGLRLIYYSQIVNDFQKGDIAEGYSVSREKKESFPLTVTSAQKNPTAFYLCASWDRTIISPQHFGDGTRLSIL.

J is TRBJ1-2 and V is TRBV7-2; D not certain. The ends were cut back, 1 base at V and 8 bases at J, with 11 bases in the middle. Germline CDR1 SGHTA, CDR2 FQGNSA. The CDR3 consists of 13 residues. CDR3 in DNA: TGTGCCAGCAGCTTAGATCAGGATGGGGGCTACACCTTC. This encodes CASSLDQDGGYTF.

This clone is a singleton in its sample. The chain uses TRBV11-2 and TRBJ1-1; D unclear. V was cut by 7 bases and J by 1 base, with 10 bases left in between. Looked up from germline, CDR1 is SGHAT and CDR2 is FQNNGV. CDR3 size: 13 residues. CDR3 in amino acids: CASNTRWNTEAFF. The CDR3 bases are TGTGCCAGCAACACCCGTTGGAACACTGAAGCTTTCTTT.

The V call is TRBV29-1, the J call TRBJ1-2, with D tentatively TRBD1 (6 bases). The V and J ends lost 0 bases and 6 bases respectively, with 14 bases between them. This CDR3 is built from 14 residues. Germline values: CDR1 SQVTM, CDR2 ANQGSEA. CDR3 loop: CSVEELSRQDGYTF. CDR3 nucleotide sequence: TGCAGCGTTGAAGAACTATCTCGACAGGATGGCTACACCTTC.

V gene TRBV2 combines with J gene TRBJ1-1, with TRBD1 as a possible D gene (5 bases). CDR1 and CDR2 (germline): SNHLY, FYNNEI. The germline V and J ends were trimmed by 6 bases and 1 base, with 15 bases remaining between them. The CDR3 is 15 amino acids. The CDR3 sequence is CASRSTATTNTEAFF. Written as DNA, the CDR3 is TGTGCCAGCAGGTCGACAGCTACTACGAACACTGAAGCTTTCTTT.

This chain links TRBV19 with TRBJ2-1, with TRBD2 matching 11 bases. Trimming at V came to 4 bases and at J to 14 bases, leaving 7 bases not matched to a gene. The germline V gene encodes CDR1 LNHDA and CDR2 SQIVND (reference sequence). The CDR3 runs to 13 residues. The CDR3 DNA follows: TGTGCCAGTAGTACCACTTCTAGCGGGAGGAAGTTCTTC. It encodes CASSTTSSGRKFF.

The rearrangement joins TRBV9 to TRBJ2-2, with 11 nucleotides matching TRBD2. The trim removed 0 bases at V and 0 bases at J, leaving 7 bases unmatched. This CDR3 has 19 amino acids. CDR1 and CDR2 (germline): SGDLS, YYNGEE. The CDR3 loop reads CASSVAPLAGVANTGELFF. Here the CDR3 DNA reads TGTGCCAGCAGCGTAGCGCCACTAGCGGGAGTGGCGAACACCGGGGAGCTGTTTTTT.

This clone was seen a single time. The chain carries TRBV15 and TRBJ2-5; 7 bases line up with TRBD2. CDR1 LNHNV and CDR2 YYDKDF come from the germline V gene (reference sequence). With V trimmed by 1 base and J by 5 bases, 1 base remained unmatched. The CDR3 totals 13 residues. Here the CDR3 reads CATSRVGGETQYF. The CDR3 bases are TGTGCCACCAGCAGAGTCGGGGGGGAGACCCAGTACTTC.

The chain recombines TRBV15 with TRBJ1-1; possibly TRBD1 for D (6 bases). This CDR3 contains 16 residues. Germline V lookup: CDR1 LNHNV, CDR2 YYDKDF (reference sequence). Trimming shortened V by 0 bases and J by 2 bases, and 13 bases separated the two germline ends. The CDR3 DNA reads TGTGCCACCAGCAGAGATCAGGGGACCAGAAACACTGAAGCTTTCTTT. Residues: CATSRDQGTRNTEAFF.

The J gene is TRBJ2-3, the V gene TRBV4-2; 9 nucleotides align to TRBD1. This CDR3 spans 16 amino acids. Looked up from germline, CDR1 is LGHNA and CDR2 is YNFKEQ. J lost 3 bases, V lost 1 base, and 5 bases had no gene match. The CDR3 here is CASSQGKGQGTDTQYF. In nucleotides, the CDR3 is TGTGCCAGCAGCCAAGGAAAAGGACAGGGGACAGATACGCAGTATTTT.

The V and J genes are TRBV7-2 and TRBJ1-2; 9 nucleotides match TRBD1. The CDR3 consists of 14 residues. The germline CDR1 and CDR2 sequences are SGHTA and FQGNSA. With 3 bases clipped from V and 8 bases from J, the junction kept 7 bases outside the gene matches. In DNA, the CDR3 is TGTGCCAGCAGCTTGGCAAGGACAGGGGAGGGCTACACCTTC. It codes for CASSLARTGEGYTF.

The chain is built from TRBV6-1 and TRBJ2-7; 7 nucleotides align to TRBD1. This CDR3 is built from 13 residues. Per germline, CDR1 MNHNS and CDR2 SASEGT. Unmatched junction bases numbered 8, after V lost 6 bases and J lost 6 bases. The CDR3 sequence: CASSRQGEGEQYF. In nucleotides, the CDR3 is TGTGCCAGCAGCAGACAGGGTGAGGGCGAGCAGTACTTC.

This chain connects TRBV28 to TRBJ1-3; D ambiguous. CDR3 length: 15 amino acids. Germline V gives CDR1 MDHEN, CDR2 SYDVKM. The V and J ends lost 3 bases and 0 bases respectively, with 9 bases between them. The CDR3 sequence: CASSFDIDSGNTIYF. In DNA form, the CDR3 reads TGTGCCAGCAGTTTCGACATAGACTCTGGAAACACCATATATTTT.

This clone was detected only a few times. This chain joins TRBV15 and TRBJ2-2; TRBD2 matches 8 bases. The CDR3 is 18 residues long. V gave up 1 base and J gave up 0 bases; unmatched junction bases: 7. Germline V gene sequence: CDR1 LNHNV, CDR2 YYDKDF (reference sequence). The CDR3 nucleotides read TGTGCCACCAGCAGAGTCGCTAGCGGGCTCCCGAACACCGGGGAGCTGTTTTTT. As protein: CATSRVASGLPNTGELFF.

This sequence joins TRBV28 and TRBJ2-2, with 7 positions matching TRBD2. J lost 0 bases, V lost 3 bases, and 7 bases had no gene match. Germline CDR1 and CDR2: MDHEN and SYDVKM. The CDR3 totals 17 residues. This CDR3 is CASSLSAGPANTGELFF. The CDR3, as DNA: TGTGCCAGCAGTTTGTCAGCGGGACCCGCGAACACCGGGGAGCTGTTTTTT.

The sample holds one count of this clone. The chain has TRBV14 and TRBJ2-6; no firm D call. CDR3 size: 14 residues. From germline, CDR1 is SGHDN and CDR2 FVKESK. Between the trimmed V and J ends, which lost 6 bases and 3 bases, there was a span of 9 bases. The CDR3 sequence is CASSLLGGANVLTF. In DNA form, the CDR3 reads TGTGCCAGCAGTCTACTTGGTGGGGCCAACGTCCTGACTTTC.

The chain uses TRBV6-5 and TRBJ1-1, with a weak D call TRBD1 (6 bases). Germline assignment: CDR1 MNHEY and CDR2 SVGAGI. The length of the CDR3 is 12 residues. The V end was cut by 6 bases, the J end by 3 bases, with 8 bases between. The CDR3 DNA follows: TGTGCCAGCAGAGGGGGTTACACTGAAGCTTTCTTT. This gives the protein CASRGGYTEAFF.

This chain connects TRBV6-5 to TRBJ1-3, with D unclear. Germline values: CDR1 MNHEY, CDR2 SVGAGI. Trimming left V 2 bases short and J 0 bases short, with 8 bases between. The CDR3 spans 15 residues. CDR3 nucleotides: TGTGCCAGCAGTTACCGGGGTTCCTCTGGAAACACCATATATTTT. Encoded protein: CASSYRGSSGNTIYF.

The gene calls are TRBV14 and TRBJ2-5; TRBD2 is a possible D gene (5 bases). Germline V gives CDR1 SGHDN, CDR2 FVKESK. Trimming removed 4 bases at V and 5 bases at J, with 17 bases between. The CDR3 has 15 residues. The CDR3 protein is CASSRPLGTGETQYF. Written as DNA, the CDR3 is TGTGCCAGCAGCCGCCCCCTGGGAACGGGGGAGACCCAGTACTTC. Complete variable domain (other parts from reference TRBV14 and TRBJ2-5): EAGVTQFPSHSVIEKGQTVTLRCDPISGHDNLYWYRRVMGKEIKFLLHFVKESKQDESGMPNNRFLAERTGGTYSTLKVQPAELEDSGVYFCASSRPLGTGETQYFGPGTRLLVL.

This clone appeared a few times. This chain joins TRBV28 and TRBJ1-3; TRBD1 matches 8 bases. The CDR3 is 14 residues long. V trimming: 6 bases; J trimming: 7 bases; junction bases outside the gene matches: 8. The germline gives CDR1 MDHEN, CDR2 SYDVKM. Here the CDR3 reads CASSPIRTGNTIYF. CDR3 nucleotides: TGTGCCAGCAGCCCTATCAGGACAGGGAACACCATATATTTT.

The rearrangement uses TRBV7-2 and TRBJ2-7; the match to TRBD2 covers 7 bases. In germline, CDR1 is SGHTA, CDR2 FQGNSA. The CDR3 is 14 amino acids. V lost 0 bases and J lost 1; bases outside the gene matches: 0. CDR3 protein: CASSLARGSYEQYV. Here the CDR3 DNA reads TGTGCCAGCAGCTTAGCGCGGGGGTCCTACGAGCAGTACGTC.

This clone has only a few counts. The chain joins TRBV18 to TRBJ1-4, with D possibly being TRBD1 (6 bases). The CDR3 extends over 15 amino acids. V gave up 0 bases and J gave up 8 bases, with 13 bases separating them. Per the germline V gene, CDR1 is KGHSH and CDR2 is LQKENI. The CDR3 DNA reads TGTGCCAGCTCACCACCGGACAGATTTGGGGAAAAACTGTTTTTT. It is translated as CASSPPDRFGEKLFF.

This sequence joins TRBV28 and TRBJ1-1, with D unresolved. CDR3 length: 13 amino acids. Germline values: CDR1 MDHEN, CDR2 SYDVKM. V gave up 6 bases and J gave up 11 bases, with 19 bases separating them. The CDR3 sequence: CASSPTGRAEAFF. The CDR3 nucleotides are TGTGCCAGCAGCCCGACCGGGAGAGCCGAGGCTTTCTTT.